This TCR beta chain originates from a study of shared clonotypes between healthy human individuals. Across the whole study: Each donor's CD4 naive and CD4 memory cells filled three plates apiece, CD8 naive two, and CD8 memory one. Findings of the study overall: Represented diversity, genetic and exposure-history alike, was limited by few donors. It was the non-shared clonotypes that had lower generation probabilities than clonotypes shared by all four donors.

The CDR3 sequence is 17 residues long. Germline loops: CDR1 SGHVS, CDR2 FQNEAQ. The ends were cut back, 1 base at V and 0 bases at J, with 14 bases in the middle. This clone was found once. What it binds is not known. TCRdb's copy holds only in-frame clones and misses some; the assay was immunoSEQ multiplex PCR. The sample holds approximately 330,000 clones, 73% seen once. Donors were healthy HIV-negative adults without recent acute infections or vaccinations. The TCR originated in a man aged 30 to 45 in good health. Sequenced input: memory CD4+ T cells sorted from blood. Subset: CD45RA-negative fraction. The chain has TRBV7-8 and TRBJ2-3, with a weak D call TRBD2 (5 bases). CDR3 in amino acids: CASSLGVLAESTDTQYF. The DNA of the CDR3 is TGTGCCAGCAGCTTAGGGGTGCTAGCAGAAAGCACAGATACGCAGTATTTT.